This T cell receptor (beta chain) was retrieved from a study of identical twins (dated by TCRdb to 2016 to 2017). Describing the broader study: To test whether fetal clonotypes persist, the study used deep sequencing on TCR alpha and beta repertoires from monozygotic twins, unrelated adults of various ages, and cord blood. Replicate twin experiments were performed at different times using different library preparation protocols to rule out contamination. Broader findings and caveats from the paper: Compared with coincidental sharing between unrelated individuals, out-of-frame TCR alpha sequences shared between twins had an excess of sequences with low generation probability. Invariant T cells such as MAIT and iNKT could partly confound zero-insertion analyses, although diverse VJ usage argued against such confounding for most clonotypes. Abundant cord blood beta clonotypes carried fewer insertions; young adult naive repertoires showed a weaker similar trend, while memory repertoires showed none. In monozygotic twins, out-of-frame TCR alpha sharing was systematically underestimated by recombination models, although the models agreed with sharing between unrelated individuals. Because the same donors could not be followed over many years, conclusions were based on cross-sectional statistical analysis. Excess twin sharing in beta out-of-frame sequences was weaker because fewer shared sequences lowered the signal-to-noise ratio.

Only healthy Caucasian donors were included. The twin cohort consisted of three pairs of female monozygotic twins, all aged about 18 to 30 years. RNA for TCR libraries was isolated from peripheral blood mononuclear cells. Its CDR3 holds 12 amino acids, cysteine through phenylalanine. CDR3 DNA is the only sequence kept; it has 36 bases, read in frame from the first base. CDR1 and CDR2 (DFQATT, SNEGSKA) derive from the germline V gene (reference sequence). V is reduced by 6 bases and J by 5 bases, leaving a spacing of 13 bases between them. Library construction relied on 5' RACE. The instrument given in TCRdb is Illumina HiSeq 2000. Template switching added a universal primer binding site, and the final cDNA carried a unique molecular identifier that allowed TCR cDNA molecules to be counted accurately. Specific primers in the conserved constant-segment region were used to synthesize first-strand cDNA for the TCR alpha and beta chains. To control for contamination, every cDNA library was double barcoded, receiving both a SMART-Mk sample barcode and Illumina barcodes. Two successive PCR steps introduced TruSeq adapter sequences along with Illumina sample barcodes. The Illumina HiSeq platform was used with custom primers to sequence TCR alpha and beta cDNA libraries. Per the source publication's procedure: MiGEC processed the raw reads to extract unique molecular identifiers, while MiXCR was used to determine the CDR3 positions. Recombination models were inferred per individual with the repgenHMM and IGoR tools using an EM algorithm. Shared clonotypes were analyzed with the tcR package in R, and sharing was normalized by the product of cloneset sizes. To study raw recombination without the effects of thymic and clonal selection, out-of-frame nonproductive sequences were analyzed. TCRdb's own reprocessing of the public reads used fastp at Q25 and MiXCR and kept productive beta chains. Each CDR3 protein gets just one entry, which takes the most common genes and DNA from the rows behind it. The V and J calls and clone size come from TCRdb's table, not from the authors' own analysis. Here the sample has some 900,000 distinct CDR3 sequences; about 12% occur a single time. The ten biggest clones cover around 1.5% of the sample.

This clonotype has a handful of counts. This receptor's antigen is unknown. Per-base qualities were not stored, and no clone one base away is much larger. This sample also belongs to another study, concerning yellow fever vaccine responses in identical twins. In that second paper, the authors write: According to the authors, the vaccine-induced T cell response in identical twins seemed to be partly convergent and partly specific to each individual. In identical twins, the study followed T cell clones that responded to the vaccine with precision.

In this chain, TRBV20-1 is recombined with TRBJ2-5, with an unclear D gene assignment. Sequencing was done on a sample of PBMCs. The source of this sequence is a woman aged 18-30 years in good health. The CDR3 sequence is CSAKQLRETQYF. DNA sequence: TGCAGTGCAAAACAGCTTAGGGAGACCCAGTACTTC.